The 9 T cell receptor beta chains reported below all come from one sample, sequenced in a study of T cells in localized non-small cell lung cancer. The data were produced by immunoSEQ multiplex PCR, yet TCRdb's version contains in-frame clones alone and is incomplete. The sample lists more than 1,400 clones, around 20% occurring once. The source material was normal lung tissue next to the tumor, sampled before any cancer treatment. Receptors were obtained from a woman aged 35 to 69 with stage II lung adenocarcinoma.

This clone was seen a few times. This chain connects TRBV12-5 to TRBJ1-2, with D uncertain. This CDR3 is 12 amino acids long. Trimming removed 6 bases at V and 4 bases at J, with 9 bases between. CDR1 and CDR2 from the germline V gene are LGHNT and FRNRAP. The CDR3 reads CASGSQFYGYTF. CDR3 DNA: TGTGCTAGTGGGTCTCAGTTCTATGGCTACACCTTC.

The genes are TRBV7-6 and TRBJ1-3; D is uncertain. V dropped 0 bases and J dropped 5 bases, with 8 bases sitting between them. Germline lookup yields CDR1 SGHVS and CDR2 FNYEAQ. The CDR3 spans 14 residues. CDR3 DNA sequence: TGTGCCAGCAGCTTAGCCGGCAGCAGAAACACCATATATTTT. As protein: CASSLAGSRNTIYF.

This clone is large by share. The gene calls are TRBV6-8 and TRBJ1-1; no clear D gene. Germline V gives CDR1 MNHGY, CDR2 SAAAGT. The CDR3 has 13 residues. V was clipped by 1 base and J by 3 bases, with 6 bases between them. The CDR3 here is CASSYLMDTEAFF. CDR3 bases: TGTGCCAGCAGTTACTTAATGGACACTGAAGCTTTCTTT.

This clone qualifies as medium-sized. V usage is TRBV1 and J usage is TRBJ2-5. TRBV1 is a pseudogene segment. This CDR3 has 15 amino acids. DNA for the CDR3: TGCGCCAGCAGCCAAGTCTTTAAGGACGGAGAGACCCAGTACTTC. Amino acid sequence: CASSQVFKDGETQYF.

A few counts support this clone. This rearrangement joins TRBV18 to TRBJ1-1; D call uncertain. Germline V lookup: CDR1 KGHSH, CDR2 LQKENI. CDR3 length: 16 residues. Trimming stripped 0 bases from V and 0 bases from J, with 11 bases between. The CDR3 protein is CASSPPLQRMNTEAFF. The DNA of the CDR3 is TGTGCCAGCTCACCACCGCTACAACGGATGAACACTGAAGCTTTCTTT.

Within the sample, this clone is large (0.1 to 1%). The chain uses TRBV6-8 and TRBJ2-1; D is unclear. Germline-derived CDR1 and CDR2 are MNHGY and SAAAGT. This CDR3 comprises 13 residues. V was clipped by 2 bases and J by 5 bases, with 7 bases between them. The CDR3 loop is CASSYLGDNEQFF. The DNA of the CDR3 is TGTGCCAGCAGTTACCTTGGGGACAATGAGCAGTTCTTC.

J is TRBJ1-2 and V is TRBV6-8; TRBD1 aligns across 8 bases. The CDR3 extends over 15 amino acids. CDR1 is MNHGY, CDR2 SAAAGT, per germline. V lost 5 bases, J lost 6 bases, and 11 bases stayed unmatched. The CDR3 DNA reads as TGTGCCAGCAGTCTCGGACAGGGAGTTGGCGATGGCTACACCTTC. The encoded protein is CASSLGQGVGDGYTF.

By share, this clone ranks as medium-sized. The V call is TRBV4-1, the J call TRBJ2-3; 13 bases map to TRBD2. V was pared by 2 bases and J by 6 bases, with 11 bases of the junction left unmatched. The CDR3 sequence is 18 residues long. Germline CDR1 and CDR2: MGHRA and YSYEKL. The CDR3 loop is CASSQMPGLAGYRDTQYF. The CDR3 nucleotides read TGCGCCAGCAGCCAAATGCCGGGACTAGCGGGGTACCGTGATACGCAGTATTTT.

This clone was found a few times. The CDR3 bases are TGTGCCAGCAGCCCTCGTACACCTAGGAGCGCCGGGGAGCTGTTTTTT. Protein product: CASSPRTPRSAGELFF. The V and J genes are TRBV11-3 and TRBJ2-2, with no clear D. Trimming took 5 bases from V and 6 from J, leaving 19 bases between them. Germline V gene data show CDR1 as SGHNT and CDR2 as YENEEA. The CDR3 consists of 16 residues. Full variable domain (outside the CDR3, taken from reference TRBV11-3 and TRBJ2-2): EAGVVQSPRYKIIEKKQPVAFWCNPISGHNTLYWYLQNLGQGPELLIRYENEEAVDDSQLPKDRFSAERLKGVDSTLKIQPAELGDSAVYLCASSPRTPRSAGELFFGEGSRLTVL.